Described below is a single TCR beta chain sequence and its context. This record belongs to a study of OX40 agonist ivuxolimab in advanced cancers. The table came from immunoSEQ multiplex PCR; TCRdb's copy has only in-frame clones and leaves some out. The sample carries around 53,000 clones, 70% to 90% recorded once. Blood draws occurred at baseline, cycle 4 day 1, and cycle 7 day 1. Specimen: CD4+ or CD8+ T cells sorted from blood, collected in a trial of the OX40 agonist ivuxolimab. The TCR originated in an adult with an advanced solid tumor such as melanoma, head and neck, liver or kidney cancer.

CDR3 protein: CASSFGVAETQYF. Here the CDR3 DNA reads TGTGCCAGCAGCTTTGGGGTCGCGGAGACCCAGTACTTC. The chain recombines TRBV7-9 with TRBJ2-5, with unresolved D. V lost 3 bases and J 5 bases, leaving 10 bases between the germline ends. Germline V gene lookup returns CDR1 SEHNR and CDR2 FQNEAQ (reference sequence). The CDR3 is 13 amino acids.